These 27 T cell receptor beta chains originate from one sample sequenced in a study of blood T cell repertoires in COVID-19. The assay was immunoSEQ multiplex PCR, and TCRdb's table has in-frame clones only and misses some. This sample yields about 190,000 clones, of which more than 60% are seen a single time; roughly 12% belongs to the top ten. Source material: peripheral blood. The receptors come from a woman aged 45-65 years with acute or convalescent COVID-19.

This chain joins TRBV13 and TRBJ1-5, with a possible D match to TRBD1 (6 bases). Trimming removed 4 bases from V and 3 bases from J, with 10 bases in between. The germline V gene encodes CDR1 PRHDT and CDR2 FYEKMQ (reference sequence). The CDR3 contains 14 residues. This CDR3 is CASSSGQYNQPQHF. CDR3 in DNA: TGTGCCAGCAGCTCCGGACAGTACAATCAGCCCCAGCATTTT.

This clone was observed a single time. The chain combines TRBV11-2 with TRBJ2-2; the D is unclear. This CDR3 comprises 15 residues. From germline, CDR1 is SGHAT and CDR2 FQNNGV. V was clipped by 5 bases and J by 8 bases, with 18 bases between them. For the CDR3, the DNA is TGTGCCAGCAGCGGAAACGACTTCCCTCTGGGGGAGCTGTTTTTT. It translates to CASSGNDFPLGELFF.

The CDR3 DNA follows: TGCGCCAGCAGCCAAGACCCAGGGGGTTTCACTGAAGCTTTCTTT. Protein sequence: CASSQDPGGFTEAFF. The chain has TRBV4-3 and TRBJ1-1, with TRBD1 matching over 7 bases. Germline CDR1 is LGHNA and CDR2 is YSLEER. Losses at the gene ends were 0 bases for V and 4 bases for J; bases not matched to a gene: 5. The length of the CDR3 is 15 residues.

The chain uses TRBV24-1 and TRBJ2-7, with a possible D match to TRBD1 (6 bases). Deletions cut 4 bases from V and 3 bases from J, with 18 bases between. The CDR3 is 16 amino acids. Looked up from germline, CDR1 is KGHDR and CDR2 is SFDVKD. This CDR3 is CATSDQKQGYHYEQYF. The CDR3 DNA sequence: TGTGCCACCAGTGACCAAAAACAGGGATACCACTACGAGCAGTACTTC.

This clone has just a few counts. The CDR3 nucleotides read TGTGCCAGCAGCTTAGGGGGACAAGGAAATTCACCCCTCCACTTT. This sequence encodes CASSLGGQGNSPLHF. This chain links TRBV7-9 with TRBJ1-6; weak D call: TRBD1 (6 bases). The germline gives CDR1 SEHNR, CDR2 FQNEAQ (reference sequence). The CDR3 runs 15 residues. Trimming took off 1 base at V and 7 bases at J, with 11 bases between the two ends.

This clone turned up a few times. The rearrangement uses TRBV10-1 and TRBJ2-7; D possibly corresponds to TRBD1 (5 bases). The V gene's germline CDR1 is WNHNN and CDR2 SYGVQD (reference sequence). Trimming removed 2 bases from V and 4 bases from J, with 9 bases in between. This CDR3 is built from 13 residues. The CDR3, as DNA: TGCGCCAGCAGTGAGGACGGACATTACGAGCAGTACTTC. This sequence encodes CASSEDGHYEQYF.

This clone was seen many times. The CDR3 protein is CASSQDSGHYGYTF. CDR3 bases: TGTGCCAGCAGCCAAGATTCGGGTCACTATGGCTACACCTTC. The V gene is TRBV3-1 (or the pseudogene TRBV3-2), the J gene TRBJ1-2; no clear D. The V gene's germline CDR1 is LGHDT and CDR2 YNNKEL (reference sequence). This CDR3 contains 14 residues. V was pared by 0 bases and J by 3 bases, with 8 bases between.

CDR3 amino acids: CASSIYLRQTNTEAFF. The CDR3 bases are TGTGCCAGTAGTATCTATTTACGACAGACCAACACTGAAGCTTTCTTT. The chain links TRBV19 to TRBJ1-1; D is possibly TRBD1 (5 bases). The CDR3 runs 16 residues. Trimming shortened V by 3 bases and J by 2 bases, and 16 bases separated the two germline ends. Germline V gives CDR1 LNHDA, CDR2 SQIVND (reference sequence). Based on the CDR3 plus reference TRBV19 and TRBJ1-1, the full variable domain is DGGITQSPKYLFRKEGQNVTLSCEQNLNHDAMYWYRQDPGQGLRLIYYSQIVNDFQKGDIAEGYSVSREKKESFPLTVTSAQKNPTAFYLCASSIYLRQTNTEAFFGQGTRLTVV.

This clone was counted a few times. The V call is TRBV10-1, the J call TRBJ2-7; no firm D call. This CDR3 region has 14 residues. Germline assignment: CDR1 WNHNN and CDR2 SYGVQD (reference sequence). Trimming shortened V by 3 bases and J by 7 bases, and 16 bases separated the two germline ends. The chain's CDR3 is CASSDENELWEQYF. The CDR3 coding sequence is TGCGCCAGCAGTGACGAAAATGAACTGTGGGAGCAGTACTTC.

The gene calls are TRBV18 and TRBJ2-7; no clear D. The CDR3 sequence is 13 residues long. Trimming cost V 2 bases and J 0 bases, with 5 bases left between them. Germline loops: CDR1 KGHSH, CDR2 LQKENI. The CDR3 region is CASSPVSSYEQYF. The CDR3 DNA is TGTGCCAGCTCACCAGTCAGCTCCTACGAGCAGTACTTC.

DNA for the CDR3: TGTGCCGCCGGCCCGGGCGGGTTCAGCTCCTACGAGCAGTACTTC. It is translated as CAAGPGGFSSYEQYF. The chain has TRBV28 and TRBJ2-7; possible D gene TRBD2, 5 bases. Germline V gives CDR1 MDHEN, CDR2 SYDVKM. The V and J ends lost 11 bases and 0 bases respectively, with 20 bases between them. The CDR3 has 15 amino acids.

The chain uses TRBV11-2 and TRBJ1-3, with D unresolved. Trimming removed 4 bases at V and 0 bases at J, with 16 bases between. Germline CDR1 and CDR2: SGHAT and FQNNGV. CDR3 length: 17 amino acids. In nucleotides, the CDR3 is TGTGCCAGCAGCTCCACGGCCCGGTCTAGCTCTGGAAACACCATATATTTT. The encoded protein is CASSSTARSSSGNTIYF. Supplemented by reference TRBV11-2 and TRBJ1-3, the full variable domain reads EAGVAQSPRYKIIEKRQSVAFWCNPISGHATLYWYQQILGQGPKLLIQFQNNGVVDDSQLPKDRFSAERLKGVDSTLKIQPAKLEDSAVYLCASSSTARSSSGNTIYFGEGSWLTVV.

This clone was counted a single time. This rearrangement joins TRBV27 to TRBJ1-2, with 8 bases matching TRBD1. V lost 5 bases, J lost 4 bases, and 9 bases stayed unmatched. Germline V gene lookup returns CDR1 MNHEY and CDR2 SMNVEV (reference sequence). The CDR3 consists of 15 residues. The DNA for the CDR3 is TGTGCCAGCAGTGGGAGACAGGGGAAGAGCTATGGCTACACCTTC. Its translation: CASSGRQGKSYGYTF.

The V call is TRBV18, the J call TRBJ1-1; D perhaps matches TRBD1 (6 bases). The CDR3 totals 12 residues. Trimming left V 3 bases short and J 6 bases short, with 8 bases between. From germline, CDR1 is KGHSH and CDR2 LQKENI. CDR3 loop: CASSPDSSEAFF. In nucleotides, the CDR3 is TGTGCCAGCTCACCGGACAGCTCTGAAGCTTTCTTT.

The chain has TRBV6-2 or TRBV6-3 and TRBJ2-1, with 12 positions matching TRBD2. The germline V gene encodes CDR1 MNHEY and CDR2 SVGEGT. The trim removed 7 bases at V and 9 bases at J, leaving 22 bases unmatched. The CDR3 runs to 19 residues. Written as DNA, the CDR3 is TGTGCCAGCACCCCTAGCGGGAGGGCCGTCTGGGCCAGGAAGAGTGAGCAGTTCTTC. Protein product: CASTPSGRAVWARKSEQFF.

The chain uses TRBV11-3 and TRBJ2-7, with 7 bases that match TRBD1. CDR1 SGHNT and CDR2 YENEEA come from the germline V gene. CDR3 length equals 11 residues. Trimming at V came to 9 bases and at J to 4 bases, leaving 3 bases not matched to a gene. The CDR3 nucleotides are TGTGCCAGACAGGGGATGTACGAGCAGTACTTC. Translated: CARQGMYEQYF.

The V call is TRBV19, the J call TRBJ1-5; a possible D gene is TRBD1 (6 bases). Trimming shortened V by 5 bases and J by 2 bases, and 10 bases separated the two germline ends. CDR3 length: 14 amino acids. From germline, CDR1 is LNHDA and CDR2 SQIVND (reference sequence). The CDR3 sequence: CASSFSGGNQPQHF. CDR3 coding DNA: TGTGCCAGTAGTTTCTCAGGGGGCAATCAGCCCCAGCATTTT.

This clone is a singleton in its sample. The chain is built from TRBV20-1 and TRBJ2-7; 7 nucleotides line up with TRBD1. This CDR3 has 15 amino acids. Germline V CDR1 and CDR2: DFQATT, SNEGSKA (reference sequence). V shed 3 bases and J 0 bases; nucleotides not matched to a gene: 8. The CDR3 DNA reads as TGCAGTGCTAGTATGAGGCCAGGGGGCTCCTACGAGCAGTACTTC. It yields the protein CSASMRPGGSYEQYF.

CDR3 nucleotides: TGTGCCAGCAGCCGGGGACAGGCCAGGGGCGAGCAGTACTTC. This translates into CASSRGQARGEQYF. This chain links TRBV7-2 with TRBJ2-7, with 8 nucleotides matching TRBD1. This CDR3 is built from 14 residues. Germline assignment: CDR1 SGHTA and CDR2 FQGNSA. V shed 5 bases and J 6 bases; nucleotides not matched to a gene: 9.

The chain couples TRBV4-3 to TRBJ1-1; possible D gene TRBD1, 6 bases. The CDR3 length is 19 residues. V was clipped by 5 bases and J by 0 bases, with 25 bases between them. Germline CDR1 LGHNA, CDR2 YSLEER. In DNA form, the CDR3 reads TGCGCCAGCAGCTTCAGACTACAGGGCCTCAGTGGCCTGAACACTGAAGCTTTCTTT. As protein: CASSFRLQGLSGLNTEAFF.

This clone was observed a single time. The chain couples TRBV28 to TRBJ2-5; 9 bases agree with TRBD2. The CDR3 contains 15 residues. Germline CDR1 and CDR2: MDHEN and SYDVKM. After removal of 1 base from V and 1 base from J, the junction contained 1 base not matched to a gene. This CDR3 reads CASSLFSGGQETQYF. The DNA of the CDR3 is TGTGCCAGCAGTTTATTTAGCGGGGGCCAAGAGACCCAGTACTTC.

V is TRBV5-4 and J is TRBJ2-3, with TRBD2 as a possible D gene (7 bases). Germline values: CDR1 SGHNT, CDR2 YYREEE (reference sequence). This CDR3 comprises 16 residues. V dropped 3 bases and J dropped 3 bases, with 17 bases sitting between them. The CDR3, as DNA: TGTGCCAGCAGCTCCCCATGGGGGCGGGGGACAGATACGCAGTATTTT. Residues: CASSSPWGRGTDTQYF.

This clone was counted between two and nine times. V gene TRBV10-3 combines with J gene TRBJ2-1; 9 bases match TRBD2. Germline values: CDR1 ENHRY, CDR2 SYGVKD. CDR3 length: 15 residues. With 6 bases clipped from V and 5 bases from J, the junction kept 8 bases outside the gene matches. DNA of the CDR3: TGTGCCATCAGCCCGACCGGGACTAGCAACAATGAGCAGTTCTTC. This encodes CAISPTGTSNNEQFF.

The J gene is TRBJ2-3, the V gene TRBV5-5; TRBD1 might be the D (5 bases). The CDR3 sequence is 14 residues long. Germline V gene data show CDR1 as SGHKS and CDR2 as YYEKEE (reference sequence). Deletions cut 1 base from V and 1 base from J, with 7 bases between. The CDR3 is CASSLQGGTDTQYF. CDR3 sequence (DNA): TGTGCCAGCAGCTTGCAGGGCGGCACAGATACGCAGTATTTT.

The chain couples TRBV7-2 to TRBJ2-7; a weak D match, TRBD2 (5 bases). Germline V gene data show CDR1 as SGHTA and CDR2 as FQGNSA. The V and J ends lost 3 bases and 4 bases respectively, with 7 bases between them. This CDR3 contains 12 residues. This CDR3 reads CASSLREYEQYF. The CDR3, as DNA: TGTGCCAGCAGCTTGAGGGAATACGAGCAGTACTTC.

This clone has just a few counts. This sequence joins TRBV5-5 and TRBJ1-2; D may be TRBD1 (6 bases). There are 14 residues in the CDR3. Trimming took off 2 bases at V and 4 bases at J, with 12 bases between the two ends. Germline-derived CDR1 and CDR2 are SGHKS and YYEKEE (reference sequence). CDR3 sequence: CASSFQGRVYGYTF. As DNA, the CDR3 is TGTGCCAGCAGCTTCCAGGGGAGGGTCTATGGCTACACCTTC.

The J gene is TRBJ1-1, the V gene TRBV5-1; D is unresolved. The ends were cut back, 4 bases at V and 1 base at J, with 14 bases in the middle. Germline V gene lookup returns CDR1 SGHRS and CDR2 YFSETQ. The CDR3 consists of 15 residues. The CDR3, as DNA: TGCGCCAGCAGCCCCGTGGTGCAAGCGAACACTGAAGCTTTCTTT. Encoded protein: CASSPVVQANTEAFF.